The rows below give T cell receptor beta chains drawn from one sample of a study of cytomegalovirus exposure and HLA in healthy donors. Sequenced by immunoSEQ multiplex PCR; TCRdb stores in-frame clones only, minus some. This sample yields over 90,000 clones, of which over 60% are seen a single time; around a tenth belongs to the top ten. Sample: PBMCs. The receptors stem from a male donor in good health and CMV-seropositive. Both conserved end residues are part of each CDR3. The order of the fields is CDR3 length, J gene, clone size, V gene, D gene, CDR3 DNA, CDR3 protein. A D gene is named only where the DNA matches it firmly. Clone size is given for some rows only: seen once, a few or many times, or a class if the clone is expanded.

>14|TRBJ2-7|NA|TRBV5-1|NA
TGCGCCAGCAGCCCTAGGACTGGGTCCTACGAGCAGTACTTC
CASSPRTGSYEQYF
>18|TRBJ2-7|NA|TRBV28|TRBD2
TGTGCCAGCAGTCCCCCGGGACCCATTCTAGCGGGCCTTGACGAGCAGTACTTC
CASSPPGPILAGLDEQYF
>12|TRBJ2-7|NA|TRBV29-1|NA
TGCAGCGTTGAAGAAGCCGGGGACGAGCAGTACTTC
CSVEEAGDEQYF
>15|TRBJ2-3|few|TRBV19|NA
TGTGCCAGTAGTATATGGCAGGGTAGCACAGATACGCAGTATTTT
CASSIWQGSTDTQYF
>15|TRBJ2-7|NA|TRBV9|TRBD1
TGTGCCAGCAGCGCCTTCGACAGGGGGCCTTACGAGCAGTACTTC
CASSAFDRGPYEQYF
>15|TRBJ2-2|NA|TRBV18|TRBD1
TGTGCCAGCTCACCAATGGGACAGGCAACCGGGGAGCTGTTTTTT
CASSPMGQATGELFF
>14|TRBJ2-5|NA|TRBV27|NA
TGTGCCAGCAGTTGGGGGCCGTACCAAGAGACCCAGTACTTC
CASSWGPYQETQYF
>15|TRBJ1-4|few|TRBV11-2|NA
TGTGCCAGCAGCTTATCGGTCCCCCGGAATGAAAAACTGTTTTTT
CASSLSVPRNEKLFF
>15|TRBJ2-7|NA|TRBV7-2|NA
TGTGCCAGCAGCTTAGAGGGGCGGGGACCCTACGAGCAGTACTTC
CASSLEGRGPYEQYF
>15|TRBJ2-1|NA|TRBV7-2|TRBD1
TGTGCCAGCAGCCTTCGACAGGGCTCCTACAATGAGCAGTTCTTC
CASSLRQGSYNEQFF
>13|TRBJ2-3|NA|TRBV29-1|NA
TGCAGCGCGGAAGCGGAAACCACAGATACGCAGTATTTT
CSAEAETTDTQYF
>14|TRBJ2-7|NA|TRBV27|TRBD1
TGTGCCAGCAGTTTGGGGACAGTCCCCTACGAGCAGTACTTC
CASSLGTVPYEQYF
>15|TRBJ2-3|NA|TRBV5-6|NA
TGTGCCAGCAGCCCGCTTATCACGGGCACAGATACGCAGTATTTT
CASSPLITGTDTQYF
>16|TRBJ2-5|NA|TRBV25-1|TRBD2
TGTGCCAGCAGTGGTCCCGGCACTAGCGGCCAAGAGACCCAGTACTTC
CASSGPGTSGQETQYF
>16|TRBJ2-1|NA|TRBV28|TRBD2
TGTGCCAGCAGTTCCTTGGGCGGGGGAACCTACAATGAGCAGTTCTTC
CASSSLGGGTYNEQFF
>13|TRBJ2-7|once|TRBV6-1|TRBD1
TGTGCCATTTCAGGGGGCGCATCCTACGAGCAGTACTTC
CAISGGASYEQYF
>13|TRBJ2-1|NA|TRBV19|TRBD2
TGTGCCAGTAGTATCGGGACTAGCAATGAGCAGTTCTTC
CASSIGTSNEQFF
>11|TRBJ2-1|NA|TRBV5-8|NA
TGTGCCAGCAGTTTTTTGGGGGGAAAGTTCTTC
CASSFLGGKFF
>16|TRBJ2-2|NA|TRBV5-1|TRBD2
TGCGCCAGCAGCTCGACGGGACTAGCGACGGGCGGGGAGCTGTTTTTT
CASSSTGLATGGELFF
>16|TRBJ2-7|NA|TRBV5-1|TRBD2
TGCGCCAGCAGCTTGGTCGCTAGCGGGAGGGGCGACGAGCAGTACTTC
CASSLVASGRGDEQYF
>17|TRBJ2-2|NA|TRBV7-2|NA
TGTGCCAGCAGCTTAGCCGCTGGGCTTTCGAACACCGGGGAGCTGTTTTTT
CASSLAAGLSNTGELFF
>15|TRBJ2-7|NA|TRBV4-3|NA
TGCGCCAGCAGCCAGTACCCAGGTTCCTCCTACGAGCAGTACTTC
CASSQYPGSSYEQYF
>15|TRBJ2-4|NA|TRBV9|TRBD1
TGTGCCAGCAGCGTGGGACAGTCCGGCAAAAACATTCAGTACTTC
CASSVGQSGKNIQYF
>15|TRBJ2-7|NA|TRBV7-2|TRBD1
TGTGCCAGCAGCCTTCAATCAGGGGGAAGATACGAGCAGTACTTC
CASSLQSGGRYEQYF
>13|TRBJ1-1|NA|TRBV7-9|NA
TGTGCCAGCAGCTTTGGGGTCGAGCGAGGGGCTTTCTTT
CASSFGVERGAFF
>13|TRBJ1-3|NA|TRBV10-3|NA
TGTGCCACCCGGGGGGACTCTGGAAACACCATATATTTT
CATRGDSGNTIYF
>17|TRBJ2-5|NA|TRBV7-2|TRBD2
TGTGCCAGCAGCTTAGGGAGGGGCGGGAGCGACCGAGAGACCCAGTACTTC
CASSLGRGGSDRETQYF
>13|TRBJ2-1|NA|TRBV5-1|NA
TGCGCCAGCTCCACCGACCAGCGGAATGAGCAGTTCTTC
CASSTDQRNEQFF
>15|TRBJ1-5|NA|TRBV19|NA
TGTGCCAGTAGTATAGCTGCAGAGGGCAATCAGCCCCAGCATTTT
CASSIAAEGNQPQHF
>14|TRBJ2-7|NA|TRBV6-5|TRBD2
TGTGCCAGCAGGAGACTAGCGGGAGGGATCGAGCAGTACTTC
CASRRLAGGIEQYF
>12|TRBJ2-2|NA|TRBV6-5|NA
TGTGCCAGCAGCACGAGGCCCGGGGAGCTGTTTTTT
CASSTRPGELFF
>13|TRBJ1-1|few|TRBV6-6|NA
TGTGCCAGCAGTTCCCCAGTATGGACTGAAGCTTTCTTT
CASSSPVWTEAFF
>12|TRBJ2-7|NA|TRBV29-1|NA
TGCAGCGGATATGACAGCGCCTACGAGCAGTACTTC
CSGYDSAYEQYF
>15|TRBJ2-3|NA|TRBV19|NA
TGTGCCAGTAGCCTCGGGGGAGGCGACACAGATACGCAGTATTTT
CASSLGGGDTDTQYF
>17|TRBJ1-1|NA|TRBV27|TRBD1
TGTGCCAGCAGTCAAGGACAGGGAAGTGGTTTTAGCACTGAAGCTTTCTTT
CASSQGQGSGFSTEAFF
>16|TRBJ2-5|NA|TRBV7-6|TRBD1
TGTGCCAGCAGCCTCCTAGTCAGGGACAGGGGTGAGACCCAGTACTTC
CASSLLVRDRGETQYF
>17|TRBJ2-2|NA|TRBV19|TRBD2
TGTGCCAGTAGAACCGGTGTGGGGGGAGGGCCATCCGGGGAGCTGTTTTTT
CASRTGVGGGPSGELFF
>22|TRBJ2-3|NA|TRBV4-3|TRBD2
TGCGCCAGCAGCCAAGATCGCCGGGCGGGGGGACTAGCGGGAGGACTAACAGATACGCAGTATTTT
CASSQDRRAGGLAGGLTDTQYF
>13|TRBJ2-5|NA|TRBV7-9|NA
TGTGCCAGCAGTACCCGGTCCCAAGAGACCCAGTACTTC
CASSTRSQETQYF
>17|TRBJ2-2|few|TRBV9|TRBD2
TGTGCCAGCAGCGTGGGGTCGGGAGGCTTCGACACCGGGGAGCTGTTTTTT
CASSVGSGGFDTGELFF
>15|TRBJ2-3|NA|TRBV7-9|TRBD1
TGTGCCAGCAGCAGTGACAGGGCTGTCACAGATACGCAGTATTTT
CASSSDRAVTDTQYF
>14|TRBJ2-7|NA|TRBV2|TRBD1
TGTGCCAGCGAAGGGGGACAGGGGGGGTACGAGCAGTACTTC
CASEGGQGGYEQYF
>13|TRBJ2-5|once|TRBV7-2|TRBD2
TGTGCCAGCAGTACACTAGCGGGAGAGACCCAGTACTTC
CASSTLAGETQYF
>13|TRBJ2-7|NA|TRBV6-6|TRBD2
TGTGCCGCAAGACTAGCGGGAGCCCACGAGCAGTACTTC
CAARLAGAHEQYF
>14|TRBJ2-7|few|TRBV15|TRBD1
TGTGCCACCAGCCCCCGACAGGGTACCTACGAGCAGTACTTC
CATSPRQGTYEQYF
>15|TRBJ2-1|NA|TRBV19|NA
TGTGCCAGTAGTATAAGGAGGGTAGCGGACAATGAGCAGTTCTTC
CASSIRRVADNEQFF
>15|TRBJ2-3|NA|TRBV5-1|NA
TGCGCCAGCAGCTTGAGCCAGGGTAGCACAGATACGCAGTATTTT
CASSLSQGSTDTQYF
>16|TRBJ2-1|NA|TRBV7-3|NA
TGTGCCAGCAGCTCCTGGGAGGCAGATTCCTACAATGAGCAGTTCTTC
CASSSWEADSYNEQFF
>13|TRBJ2-7|NA|TRBV28|NA
TGTGCCAGCAGTTTTGGGGGGACCTACGAGCAGTACTTC
CASSFGGTYEQYF
>13|TRBJ2-1|NA|TRBV10-3|TRBD2
TGTGCCACCCAAGCGGGAGAAAGCAATGAGCAGTTCTTC
CATQAGESNEQFF
>14|TRBJ1-1|few|TRBV4-1|NA
TGCGCCAGCAGCCGCGACAGGAGGAACACTGAAGCTTTCTTT
CASSRDRRNTEAFF
>11|TRBJ2-1|NA|TRBV29-1|NA
TGCAGCGTTGAACGCGGCAATGAGCAGTTCTTC
CSVERGNEQFF
>15|TRBJ1-3|NA|TRBV28|TRBD1
TGTGCCAGCACCGAAGAAGGGACAGGATATTCAAAGGGATATTTT
CASTEEGTGYSKGYF
>14|TRBJ2-7|NA|TRBV5-1|TRBD1
TGCGCCAGCAGCTTCACAGGGGACTCCTACGAGCAGTACTTC
CASSFTGDSYEQYF
>14|TRBJ2-5|NA|TRBV12-1|NA
TGTGCCAGCAGCTTTAGGGGACAGCAAGAGACCCAGTACTTC
CASSFRGQQETQYF
>13|TRBJ1-1|NA|TRBV7-2|TRBD1
TGTGCCAGCAGCTTAGGGGACAGGCGTGAAGCTTTCTTT
CASSLGDRREAFF
>15|TRBJ2-7|NA|TRBV7-8|TRBD2
TGTGCCAGCAGCTTTGGACTAGCGGGACCTTACGAGCAGTACTTC
CASSFGLAGPYEQYF
>14|TRBJ1-5|NA|TRBV18|NA
TGTGCCAGCTCATCAGGGAATAGCAATCAGCCCCAGCATTTT
CASSSGNSNQPQHF